What follows are 26 T cell receptor beta chains derived from one specimen sequenced in a study of blood T cell repertoires in COVID-19. The data were produced by immunoSEQ multiplex PCR, yet TCRdb's version contains in-frame clones alone and is incomplete. This sample has about 140,000 clones, with more than 75% found just once. The sequenced sample was peripheral blood. Every receptor here comes from a human donor in a cohort sampled during active COVID-19.

The rearrangement links TRBV19 to TRBJ1-2; D not resolved. The CDR3 runs 14 residues. V lost 0 bases, J lost 6 bases, and 11 bases lay in between. Germline CDR1 and CDR2: LNHDA and SQIVND (reference sequence). The CDR3: CASSIETVLHGYTF. In DNA, the CDR3 is TGTGCCAGTAGTATAGAAACAGTCCTTCATGGCTACACCTTC.

The chain has TRBV11-2 and TRBJ1-6; the D gene is possibly TRBD1 (6 bases). The germline V gene encodes CDR1 SGHAT and CDR2 FQNNGV. Trimming shortened V by 5 bases and J by 8 bases, and 13 bases separated the two germline ends. The CDR3 contains 14 residues. The CDR3 protein is CASSPQGYYSPLHF. In nucleotides, the CDR3 is TGTGCCAGCAGCCCCCAGGGGTATTATTCACCCCTCCACTTT.

The rearrangement joins TRBV6-1 to TRBJ1-3; D possibly corresponds to TRBD1 (5 bases). This CDR3 comprises 15 residues. CDR1 and CDR2 (germline): MNHNS, SASEGT. V lost 2 bases to trimming and J lost 5 bases, with 13 bases between them. Here the CDR3 reads CASSETGRGRNTIYF. CDR3 nucleotide sequence: TGTGCCAGCAGTGAAACCGGGCGGGGACGAAACACCATATATTTT.

V and J are TRBV19 and TRBJ2-7; 7 bases match TRBD1. Germline assignment: CDR1 LNHDA and CDR2 SQIVND (reference sequence). V lost 6 bases to trimming and J lost 4 bases; unmatched junction nucleotides: 12. The CDR3 is 15 amino acids. The CDR3 nucleotides are TGTGCCAGTAGCCTCTCGGGGACAGCATCGTACGAGCAGTACTTC. Its translation is CASSLSGTASYEQYF.

The chain uses TRBV6-1 and TRBJ1-2; 7 nucleotides agree with TRBD1. The CDR3 length is 14 residues. Germline trimming cut 2 bases from V and 3 bases from J; bases unmatched to any gene: 3. In germline, CDR1 is MNHNS, CDR2 SASEGT. The CDR3 sequence: CASSEIGTDYGYTF. Written as DNA, the CDR3 is TGTGCCAGCAGTGAAATTGGGACAGACTATGGCTACACCTTC.

In nucleotides, the CDR3 is TGTGCCAGCAGCTCCCTCTTTACCGGTGATCCGGGAGGTACTGAAGCTTTCTTT. As protein: CASSSLFTGDPGGTEAFF. V usage is TRBV7-6 and J usage is TRBJ1-1; D not resolved. CDR3 length equals 18 residues. Germline-derived CDR1 and CDR2 are SGHVS and FNYEAQ. The ends were cut back, 4 bases at V and 5 bases at J, with 26 bases in the middle.

This clone has a single count. The rearrangement uses TRBV18 and TRBJ2-3; a possible D gene is TRBD2 (5 bases). Per the germline V gene, CDR1 is KGHSH and CDR2 is LQKENI. The CDR3 extends over 14 amino acids. The germline V and J ends were trimmed by 3 bases and 4 bases, with 11 bases remaining between them. The CDR3 reads CASSPRSGSDTQYF. Here the CDR3 DNA reads TGTGCCAGCTCACCGCGGAGCGGTTCAGATACGCAGTATTTT.

CDR3 loop: CASSSLRGTDTQYF. CDR3 DNA sequence: TGTGCCAGCAGCTCCCTCCGGGGGACAGATACGCAGTATTTT. The chain recombines TRBV11-2 with TRBJ2-3; weak D call: TRBD2 (6 bases). Germline V gene data show CDR1 as SGHAT and CDR2 as FQNNGV. This CDR3 spans 14 amino acids. V was pared by 4 bases and J by 3 bases, with 11 bases between.

This chain links TRBV5-1 with TRBJ1-1; maybe TRBD1 (6 bases). CDR1 is SGHRS and CDR2 is YFSETQ in the germline V gene. This CDR3 is 15 amino acids long. V was pared by 0 bases and J by 0 bases, with 9 bases between. The CDR3, as DNA: TGCGCCAGCAGCTTGGGGGGACACCTGAACACTGAAGCTTTCTTT. Amino acid sequence: CASSLGGHLNTEAFF.

The chain employs TRBV5-1 and TRBJ2-1; 7 bases agree with TRBD1. J lost 5 bases, V lost 4 bases, and 6 bases had no gene match. CDR1 and CDR2 (germline): SGHRS, YFSETQ. CDR3 size: 14 residues. The CDR3 DNA is TGCGCCAGCAGCCTATACACAGGGGACAATGAGCAGTTCTTC. It encodes CASSLYTGDNEQFF.

The chain uses TRBV6-1 and TRBJ2-3; TRBD2 matches at 12 bases. V was clipped by 3 bases and J by 3 bases; unmatched bases: 4. CDR1 is MNHNS, CDR2 SASEGT, per germline. The CDR3 totals 16 residues. The CDR3 DNA follows: TGTGCCAGCAGTGAGCTAGCGGGGGGGCGGACAGATACGCAGTATTTT. Its translation is CASSELAGGRTDTQYF.

The rearrangement joins TRBV11-2 to TRBJ2-1, with TRBD2 matching 12 bases. Unmatched junction bases numbered 7, after V lost 1 base and J lost 9 bases. This CDR3 comprises 16 residues. Germline V lookup: CDR1 SGHAT, CDR2 FQNNGV. CDR3 DNA: TGTGCCAGCAGCTTAGTCCTAGCGGGGGGGCCTGGTGAGCAGTTCTTC. The encoded protein is CASSLVLAGGPGEQFF.

V gene TRBV7-2 combines with J gene TRBJ2-7; a possible D gene is TRBD1 (6 bases). Germline lookup yields CDR1 SGHTA and CDR2 FQGNSA. This CDR3 is built from 14 residues. V was shortened by 2 bases and J by 2 bases, with 10 bases between the two germline ends. CDR3 sequence reads: CASSLTGSPYEQYF. The CDR3 DNA sequence: TGTGCCAGCAGCTTAACAGGGTCCCCCTACGAGCAGTACTTC.

The chain combines TRBV6-5 with TRBJ1-1; D call uncertain. The CDR3 consists of 13 residues. Trimming removed 5 bases at V and 1 base at J, with 8 bases between. The germline CDR1 and CDR2 sequences are MNHEY and SVGAGI. CDR3 in DNA: TGTGCCAGCAGTAAGGCTAGGAACACTGAAGCTTTCTTT. It is translated as CASSKARNTEAFF.

The chain recombines TRBV6-5 with TRBJ1-3, with TRBD1 as a possible D gene (5 bases). The CDR3 covers 16 residues. The V and J ends lost 4 bases and 4 bases respectively, with 17 bases between them. Looked up from germline, CDR1 is MNHEY and CDR2 is SVGAGI. CDR3 sequence: CASSWRGPQAGNTIYF. The CDR3 DNA is TGTGCCAGCAGTTGGAGGGGACCACAGGCAGGAAACACCATATATTTT.

The chain has TRBV2 and TRBJ2-5, with TRBD1 identical over 9 bases. The CDR3 covers 15 residues. Germline trimming cut 7 bases from V and 5 bases from J; bases unmatched to any gene: 11. CDR1 and CDR2 (germline): SNHLY, FYNNEI. For the CDR3, the DNA is TGTGCCAGCACCTTTACAGGGGGCGGGGTGGAGACCCAGTACTTC. It specifies CASTFTGGGVETQYF.

The chain has TRBV5-4 and TRBJ2-1; 10 nucleotides match TRBD2. The trim removed 7 bases at V and 3 bases at J, leaving 10 bases unmatched. The CDR3 sequence is 16 residues long. The germline V gene has CDR1 SGHNT and CDR2 YYREEE (reference sequence). DNA of the CDR3: TGTGCCAGCGGTCTAGCGGGGGTTTCCATCTACAATGAGCAGTTCTTC. This encodes CASGLAGVSIYNEQFF. Complete variable domain (other parts from reference TRBV5-4 and TRBJ2-1): ETGVTQSPTHLIKTRGQQVTLRCSSQSGHNTVSWYQQALGQGPQFIFQYYREEENGRGNFPPRFSGLQFPNYSSELNVNALELDDSALYLCASGLAGVSIYNEQFFGPGTRLTVL.

The chain employs TRBV30 and TRBJ2-2; 7 nucleotides agree with TRBD1. With V trimmed by 8 bases and J by 1 base, 4 bases remained unmatched. The germline V gene encodes CDR1 GTSNPN and CDR2 SVGIG (reference sequence). This CDR3 is 13 amino acids long. The CDR3 loop reads CASWTGNTGELFF. CDR3 DNA sequence: TGTGCCAGCTGGACAGGGAACACCGGGGAGCTGTTTTTT.

The chain combines TRBV7-3 with TRBJ2-3, with a weak D call TRBD1 (6 bases). The CDR3 extends over 14 amino acids. Germline V gene sequence: CDR1 SGHTA, CDR2 FQGTGA. The V end was cut by 1 base, the J end by 4 bases, with 9 bases between. The CDR3 DNA sequence: TGTGCCAGCAGCTTAATGGGGGCCGCAGATACGCAGTATTTT. This translates into CASSLMGAADTQYF.

J is TRBJ2-2 and V is TRBV11-3, with 11 bases matching TRBD2. The germline V gene encodes CDR1 SGHNT and CDR2 YENEEA. The junction had 11 bases not matched to a gene; V was cut back by 5 bases and J by 6 bases. This CDR3 has 17 amino acids. The CDR3 sequence is CASSLGATSGGSGELFF. CDR3 nucleotide sequence: TGTGCCAGCAGCCTAGGAGCCACTAGCGGGGGTTCCGGGGAGCTGTTTTTT.

J is TRBJ2-1 and V is TRBV2; weak D call: TRBD2 (7 bases). Germline CDR1 is SNHLY and CDR2 is FYNNEI. The V end lost 6 bases, the J end lost 0 bases, and 18 bases lay between the germline ends. This CDR3 is built from 17 residues. The CDR3 loop is CASSASAGASSYNEQFF. DNA for the CDR3: TGTGCCAGCAGCGCCTCCGCGGGGGCGTCCTCCTACAATGAGCAGTTCTTC. Variable domain in full (rest from reference TRBV2 and TRBJ2-1): EPEVTQTPSHQVTQMGQEVILRCVPISNHLYFYWYRQILGQKVEFLVSFYNNEISEKSEIFDDQFSVERPDGSNFTLKIRSTKLEDSAMYFCASSASAGASSYNEQFFGPGTRLTVL.

This clone occurred a few times. The rearrangement uses TRBV9 and TRBJ1-3; the D gene is possibly TRBD1 (5 bases). The CDR3 contains 16 residues. V dropped 0 bases and J dropped 2 bases, with 12 bases sitting between them. Germline V lookup: CDR1 SGDLS, CDR2 YYNGEE. The CDR3 sequence: CASSVAGGSTGNTIYF. The CDR3 DNA is TGTGCCAGCAGCGTAGCTGGGGGGAGTACTGGAAACACCATATATTTT.

This clone was seen just once. The genes are TRBV5-6 and TRBJ2-4; 15 bases align to TRBD2. The germline V gene has CDR1 SGHDT and CDR2 YYEEEE. This CDR3 region has 18 residues. With 2 bases clipped from V and 0 bases from J, the junction kept 3 bases outside the gene matches. The CDR3 protein is CASSFGLAGGLAKNIQYF. The CDR3 coding sequence is TGTGCCAGCAGCTTCGGACTAGCGGGGGGGTTAGCCAAAAACATTCAGTACTTC.

The chain uses TRBV5-1 and TRBJ2-2; 9 bases align to TRBD1. The junction had 7 bases not matched to a gene; V was cut back by 2 bases and J by 5 bases. The CDR3 loop spans 16 amino acids. Germline V CDR1 and CDR2: SGHRS, YFSETQ. CDR3 DNA sequence: TGCGCCAGCAGCTTAACAGGGGGCGTTCGAACCGGGGAGCTGTTTTTT. It codes for CASSLTGGVRTGELFF.

V usage is TRBV24-1 and J usage is TRBJ1-2, with D maybe TRBD1 (6 bases). CDR1 is KGHDR and CDR2 is SFDVKD in the germline V gene. The CDR3 is 14 residues long. V gave up 2 bases and J gave up 4 bases, with 10 bases separating them. CDR3 DNA: TGTGCCACCAGTGATTCGGACAGCACCTATGGCTACACCTTC. This encodes CATSDSDSTYGYTF.

The rearrangement joins TRBV20-1 to TRBJ2-1; D ambiguous. Germline assignment: CDR1 DFQATT and CDR2 SNEGSKA (reference sequence). The V gene lost 7 bases and the J gene lost 9 bases, with 13 bases spanning the gap. This CDR3 has 11 amino acids. CDR3 region: CSVSASGEQFF. The CDR3 region has the DNA TGCAGTGTCTCGGCCTCGGGTGAGCAGTTCTTC.